Shown below are 30 T cell receptor beta chains from a single sample sequenced in a study of shared clonotypes between healthy human individuals. This table comes from immunoSEQ multiplex PCR, and its TCRdb copy is limited to in-frame clones, with some not included. The sample contains about 1.5 million clones, 95% to 99% of which appear only once. The sequencing input was naive CD4+ T cells sorted from blood. Described subset: CD45RA+ positively selected. All receptors derive from a young man in good health.

This chain connects TRBV12-5 to TRBJ2-3; 16 bases fit TRBD2. This CDR3 has 19 amino acids. Germline V gives CDR1 LGHNT, CDR2 FRNRAP. V was pared by 5 bases and J by 3 bases, with 11 bases of the junction left unmatched. This CDR3 is CASGGTSGRAIHVTDTQYF. The CDR3 DNA reads as TGTGCTAGTGGTGGGACTAGCGGGAGGGCCATTCACGTTACAGATACGCAGTATTTT.

The rearrangement joins TRBV7-9 to TRBJ1-1, with D maybe TRBD1 (5 bases). With 5 bases removed from V and 0 bases from J, the gap between germline ends came to 7 bases. This CDR3 has 13 residues. Germline V gives CDR1 SEHNR, CDR2 FQNEAQ (reference sequence). Written as DNA, the CDR3 is TGTGCCAGCAGCATGGGACTGAACACTGAAGCTTTCTTT. This translates into CASSMGLNTEAFF.

V is TRBV29-1 and J is TRBJ2-7; D may be TRBD2 (6 bases). The V end was cut by 7 bases, the J end by 4 bases, with 14 bases between. CDR3 size: 12 residues. The germline V gene has CDR1 SQVTM and CDR2 ANQGSEA. CDR3 sequence reads: CSAGDFLYEQYF. The CDR3 DNA reads as TGCAGCGCCGGGGACTTCCTTTACGAGCAGTACTTC.

The chain has TRBV7-9 and TRBJ2-3, with TRBD2 identical over 12 bases. There are 16 residues in the CDR3. Germline V CDR1 and CDR2: SEHNR, FQNEAQ (reference sequence). V lost 4 bases to trimming and J lost 3 bases; unmatched junction nucleotides: 5. CDR3 sequence: CASSWGLAGITDTQYF. The CDR3, as DNA: TGTGCCAGCAGCTGGGGACTAGCGGGCATTACAGATACGCAGTATTTT.

The chain employs TRBV4-1 and TRBJ1-5; no definite D call. Germline lookup yields CDR1 MGHRA and CDR2 YSYEKL. This CDR3 has 13 residues. V shed 2 bases and J shed 5 bases, with 7 bases lying between them. CDR3 protein: CASSQLADQPQHF. CDR3 DNA: TGCGCCAGCAGCCAACTCGCGGATCAGCCCCAGCATTTT.

This clone was seen only once. The V and J genes are TRBV5-1 and TRBJ2-1; 8 bases match TRBD2. Germline assignment: CDR1 SGHRS and CDR2 YFSETQ. Losses at the gene ends were 6 bases for V and 6 bases for J; bases not matched to a gene: 2. The CDR3 loop spans 12 amino acids. The CDR3 loop is CASIAGPNEQFF. The CDR3 DNA follows: TGCGCCAGCATAGCGGGACCCAATGAGCAGTTCTTC.

In the case of this clone: Other DNA sequences in this specimen translate into the identical CDR3. V gene TRBV7-8 combines with J gene TRBJ2-7, with unresolved D. V was clipped by 2 bases and J by 1 base, with 0 bases between them. The germline V gene encodes CDR1 SGHVS and CDR2 FQNEAQ. The CDR3 loop spans 11 amino acids. CDR3 DNA: TGTGCCAGCAGCTTATCCTACGAGCAGTACTTC. Protein sequence: CASSLSYEQYF.

J is TRBJ2-5 and V is TRBV7-8, with D possibly matching TRBD2 (5 bases). V lost 5 bases and J lost 6, with 16 bases in between. The germline V gene encodes CDR1 SGHVS and CDR2 FQNEAQ. This CDR3 has 14 amino acids. The CDR3 reads CASSARDPGKTQYF. Here the CDR3 DNA reads TGTGCCAGCAGCGCCCGGGATCCCGGGAAGACCCAGTACTTC.

This chain uses TRBV27 with TRBJ2-7, with 10 positions matching TRBD1. Per the germline V gene, CDR1 is MNHEY and CDR2 is SMNVEV (reference sequence). The J segment lost 3 bases and the V segment lost 5 bases, leaving 4 bases of the junction unmatched. The length of the CDR3 is 14 residues. Written as DNA, the CDR3 is TGTGCCAGCAGTGCAGACAGGGGGCTCTACGAGCAGTACTTC. It translates to CASSADRGLYEQYF.

This rearrangement joins TRBV2 to TRBJ2-3, with 12 nucleotides matching TRBD2. Germline V lookup: CDR1 SNHLY, CDR2 FYNNEI. This CDR3 contains 16 residues. Germline trimming cut 5 bases from V and 6 bases from J; bases unmatched to any gene: 9. CDR3 loop: CASSRTSGTRWDTQYF. The CDR3 nucleotides are TGTGCCAGCAGTAGGACTAGCGGGACCCGTTGGGATACGCAGTATTTT.

Details on this clone: One end of the junction varies from germline; a read error may be responsible. The same CDR3 can be traced to other DNA sequences in this sample. V and J are TRBV18 and TRBJ2-7; 8 positions match TRBD2. The CDR3 runs 14 residues. CDR1 and CDR2 (germline): KGHSH, LQKENI. Written as DNA, the CDR3 is TGTGCCAGCTCGCCACGGGGGGGGACCTACGAGCAGTACTTC. It specifies CASSPRGGTYEQYF.

This chain uses TRBV10-3 with TRBJ2-2, with 13 bases fitting TRBD2. CDR1 and CDR2 from the germline V gene are ENHRY and SYGVKD. V shed 2 bases and J 6 bases; nucleotides not matched to a gene: 3. The CDR3 extends over 16 amino acids. The DNA for the CDR3 is TGTGCCATCAGTGAGACTAGCGGGAGGGTCTCCGGGGAGCTGTTTTTT. Amino acid sequence: CAISETSGRVSGELFF.

V is TRBV2 and J is TRBJ1-5; TRBD1 is a possible D gene (5 bases). The CDR3 is 14 residues long. V was pared by 1 base and J by 3 bases, with 7 bases between. Germline assignment: CDR1 SNHLY and CDR2 FYNNEI. The CDR3 sequence is CASSEGTLNQPQHF. CDR3 coding DNA: TGTGCCAGCAGTGAAGGGACACTCAATCAGCCCCAGCATTTT.

The CDR3 here is CASSPDPSSYEQYF. CDR3 DNA: TGTGCCAGCAGCCCGGACCCGAGCTCCTACGAGCAGTACTTC. J is TRBJ2-7 and V is TRBV9; D is ambiguous. CDR1 and CDR2 (germline): SGDLS, YYNGEE. The CDR3 totals 14 residues. V lost 4 bases and J 0 bases, leaving 11 bases between the germline ends.

The chain is built from TRBV7-2 and TRBJ2-1; D perhaps matches TRBD2 (6 bases). Germline V gene sequence: CDR1 SGHTA, CDR2 FQGNSA. This CDR3 spans 17 amino acids. V gave up 1 base and J gave up 8 bases, with 21 bases separating them. CDR3 region: CASSLVGTRTLRHEQFF. CDR3 DNA sequence: TGTGCCAGCAGCTTAGTGGGGACTCGTACACTTCGTCATGAGCAGTTCTTC.

A word on this clone: The same CDR3 is also encoded by other DNA sequences in this sample. The J gene is TRBJ2-7, the V gene TRBV5-5; no clear D. The V and J ends lost 1 base and 4 bases respectively, with 6 bases between them. CDR1 and CDR2 (germline): SGHKS, YYEKEE (reference sequence). The CDR3 extends over 12 amino acids. CDR3 sequence: CASSLSSYEQYF. CDR3 bases: TGTGCCAGCAGCTTGTCGAGTTACGAGCAGTACTTC.

The genes are TRBV5-1 and TRBJ2-1; tentatively, D is TRBD2 (6 bases). There are 17 residues in the CDR3. The germline CDR1 and CDR2 sequences are SGHRS and YFSETQ. V lost 0 bases to trimming and J lost 0 bases, with 13 bases between them. The CDR3 spells CASSLAMLASSYNEQFF. The CDR3 DNA reads TGCGCCAGCAGCTTGGCCATGCTAGCGAGCTCCTACAATGAGCAGTTCTTC.

J is TRBJ2-7 and V is TRBV29-1; 11 bases align to TRBD1. CDR1 and CDR2 from the germline V gene are SQVTM and ANQGSEA. There are 14 residues in the CDR3. The ends lost 6 bases at V and 3 bases at J; junction bases unmatched: 7. CDR3 sequence (DNA): TGCAGCGTAGCCACCGGGACAGGGGGCTACGAGCAGTACTTC. Its translation is CSVATGTGGYEQYF.

This clone occurred once. The chain joins TRBV6-6 to TRBJ2-2; 9 nucleotides agree with TRBD2. The V and J ends lost 0 bases and 2 bases, in that order; junction bases with no gene match: 1. The CDR3 is made up of 16 amino acids. CDR1 and CDR2 from the germline V gene are MNHNY and SVGAGI (reference sequence). The CDR3 loop is CASSYSTSGNTGELFF. The CDR3, as DNA: TGTGCCAGCAGTTACTCGACTAGCGGAAACACCGGGGAGCTGTTTTTT.

The J gene is TRBJ2-1, the V gene TRBV7-2; D not certain. The V and J ends lost 1 base and 12 bases respectively, with 22 bases between them. Germline CDR1 reads SGHTA; CDR2 reads FQGNSA. This CDR3 region has 16 residues. For the CDR3, the DNA is TGTGCCAGCAGCTTAGAGGCCAAGCCCATTGGTTTGGGGCAGTTCTTC. It is translated as CASSLEAKPIGLGQFF.

The chain employs TRBV5-1 and TRBJ1-4; no definite D call. Trimming took 0 bases from V and 5 from J, leaving 8 bases between them. The CDR3 runs 14 residues. The germline gives CDR1 SGHRS, CDR2 YFSETQ. The CDR3 here is CASSLGQRNEKLFF. CDR3 nucleotides: TGCGCCAGCAGCTTGGGTCAGAGGAATGAAAAACTGTTTTTT.

A single count supports this clone. This chain joins TRBV7-8 and TRBJ2-4; 11 nucleotides align to TRBD2. J lost 8 bases, V lost 4 bases, and 7 bases had no gene match. The CDR3 sequence is 15 residues long. Germline V lookup: CDR1 SGHVS, CDR2 FQNEAQ. CDR3 in DNA: TGTGCCAGCAGCTCCAGACTAGCGGGAAGGGACATTCAGTACTTC. It is translated as CASSSRLAGRDIQYF.

The J gene is TRBJ1-1, the V gene TRBV29-1; possible D gene TRBD1, 5 bases. Germline CDR1 is SQVTM and CDR2 is ANQGSEA. Trimming left V 7 bases short and J 1 base short, with 13 bases between. This CDR3 has 13 amino acids. The CDR3 coding sequence is TGCAGCGCAGGACGGGGGTGGAACACTGAAGCTTTCTTT. Amino acids: CSAGRGWNTEAFF.

This CDR3 reads CASRRRTEEQYF. CDR3 coding DNA: TGTGCCAGCAGGAGGAGGACAGAAGAGCAGTACTTC. The rearrangement links TRBV6-1 to TRBJ2-7, with TRBD1 as a possible D gene (6 bases). Between the trimmed V and J ends, which lost 6 bases and 7 bases, there was a span of 13 bases. The CDR3 runs to 12 residues. Looked up from germline, CDR1 is MNHNS and CDR2 is SASEGT.

V gene TRBV10-3 combines with J gene TRBJ1-4, with D perhaps matching TRBD1 (6 bases). CDR3 length equals 14 residues. The V end was cut by 2 bases, the J end by 7 bases, with 11 bases between. Germline CDR1 and CDR2: ENHRY and SYGVKD. CDR3 region: CAISERDMGEKLFF. CDR3 coding DNA: TGTGCCATCAGTGAGAGGGACATGGGTGAAAAACTGTTTTTT.

The J gene is TRBJ2-7, the V gene TRBV11-1, with D uncertain. The CDR3 sequence is 15 residues long. V dropped 4 bases and J dropped 4 bases, with 17 bases sitting between them. CDR1 and CDR2 (germline): SGHAT, FQDESV (reference sequence). CDR3 residues: CASSSSIVTAYEQYF. In nucleotides, the CDR3 is TGTGCCAGCAGCTCCTCGATAGTAACAGCGTACGAGCAGTACTTC.

Remarks on this clone: Other DNA sequences from this sample encode an identical CDR3 as well. This chain connects TRBV5-1 to TRBJ1-2; D uncertain. CDR3 length equals 12 residues. Looked up from germline, CDR1 is SGHRS and CDR2 is YFSETQ. The ends were cut back, 0 bases at V and 1 base at J, with 1 base in the middle. The CDR3: CASSLGNYGYTF. The CDR3 DNA reads TGCGCCAGCAGCTTGGGTAACTATGGCTACACCTTC.

This chain joins TRBV28 and TRBJ2-7; D is unresolved. Germline V gene data show CDR1 as MDHEN and CDR2 as SYDVKM. V was trimmed by 6 bases and J by 6 bases, leaving 18 bases between them. The CDR3 is made up of 14 amino acids. In DNA, the CDR3 is TGTGCCAGCAGGGAATCCATCCCCGTGAGCGAGCAGTACTTC. The encoded protein is CASRESIPVSEQYF. The full variable domain, in which reference TRBV28 and TRBJ2-7 provide the parts outside the CDR3, is DVKVTQSSRYLVKRTGEKVFLECVQDMDHENMFWYRQDPGLGLRLIYFSYDVKMKEKGDIPEGYSVSREKKERFSLILESASTNQTSMYLCASRESIPVSEQYFGPGTRLTVT.

Points on this clone: The sample carries other DNA sequences with the same CDR3. The CDR3: CSVSPGRNEQFF. For the CDR3, the DNA is TGCAGCGTGAGTCCAGGCCGGAATGAGCAGTTCTTC. The gene calls are TRBV29-1 and TRBJ2-1; D not resolved. Trimming shortened V by 6 bases and J by 7 bases, and 13 bases separated the two germline ends. Germline V gene sequence: CDR1 SQVTM, CDR2 ANQGSEA. The CDR3 length is 12 residues.

This sequence joins TRBV10-2 and TRBJ1-1; D ambiguous. Deletions cut 7 bases from V and 8 bases from J, with 17 bases between. CDR3 length: 13 amino acids. Germline V gives CDR1 WSHSY, CDR2 SAAADI. For the CDR3, the DNA is TGCGCCAGCATTGGCCCCCCGGCGGTAGAAGCTTTCTTT. Translating gives CASIGPPAVEAFF.